Below, 29 T cell receptor beta chains from the same sample are listed, as sequenced in a study of shared clonotypes between healthy human individuals. Sequenced by immunoSEQ multiplex PCR; TCRdb stores in-frame clones only, minus some. The top ten clones hold around 15% of a sample with 300,000 to 400,000 clones, over 75% of them seen once. Sequencing was performed on memory CD8+ T cells sorted from blood. Subset defined: CD45RO+ cells pooled with CCR7-negative TemRA cells. The origin of the receptors is a man younger than 30 in good health.

V and J are TRBV10-1 and TRBJ2-1; 13 bases match TRBD2. Germline V lookup: CDR1 WNHNN, CDR2 SYGVQD (reference sequence). The CDR3 is 15 amino acids. V lost 6 bases and J lost 6; bases outside the gene matches: 5. The CDR3 DNA reads TGCGCCAGCAGCATCACTAGCGGGAGGGTCAATGAGCAGTTCTTC. Protein sequence: CASSITSGRVNEQFF.

As DNA, the CDR3 is TGTGCCAGCAGCTTAGCCGGACAGGGAACGACCCAGTACTTC. Its translation: CASSLAGQGTTQYF. The chain recombines TRBV7-9 with TRBJ2-5, with 8 bases fitting TRBD1. V shed 0 bases and J 7 bases; nucleotides not matched to a gene: 4. Germline-derived CDR1 and CDR2 are SEHNR and FQNEAQ (reference sequence). The CDR3 extends over 14 amino acids.

A single count supports this clone. The chain employs TRBV7-9 and TRBJ2-7; tentative D call: TRBD2 (6 bases). Germline CDR1 and CDR2: SEHNR and FQNEAQ (reference sequence). This CDR3 has 14 amino acids. V dropped 5 bases and J dropped 1 base, with 12 bases sitting between them. CDR3 DNA sequence: TGTGCCAGCAGCCGGCCCCTAGCGTCCTACGAGCAGTACTTC. This codes for CASSRPLASYEQYF.

The chain is built from TRBV13 and TRBJ2-3, with D possibly TRBD2 on 6 matching bases. This CDR3 spans 15 amino acids. V lost 3 bases to trimming and J lost 6 bases, with 16 bases between them. The germline CDR1 and CDR2 sequences are PRHDT and FYEKMQ (reference sequence). The CDR3 sequence is CASSFSGTVADTQYF. The CDR3 DNA is TGTGCCAGCAGCTTTTCTGGGACTGTGGCGGATACGCAGTATTTT. Filled out from reference TRBV13 and TRBJ2-3, the complete variable domain reads AAGVIQSPRHLIKEKRETATLKCYPIPRHDTVYWYQQGPGQDPQFLISFYEKMQSDKGSIPDRFSAQQFSDYHSELNMSSLELGDSALYFCASSFSGTVADTQYFGPGTRLTVL.

The chain combines TRBV6-6 with TRBJ2-3; 12 nucleotides line up with TRBD2. Germline values: CDR1 MNHNY, CDR2 SVGAGI (reference sequence). The CDR3 covers 15 residues. The ends lost 6 bases at V and 4 bases at J; junction bases unmatched: 5. The CDR3 region is CASSPTSGSSDTQYF. In nucleotides, the CDR3 is TGTGCCAGCAGCCCGACTAGCGGGAGTTCAGATACGCAGTATTTT.

CDR3 loop: CASKVAEGLYEQYF. The CDR3, as DNA: TGTGCCAGCAAAGTGGCCGAAGGATTATACGAGCAGTACTTC. The chain joins TRBV28 to TRBJ2-7; D gene uncertain. Germline-derived CDR1 and CDR2 are MDHEN and SYDVKM. The CDR3 is 14 amino acids. Trimming removed 7 bases from V and 4 bases from J, with 17 bases in between.

V is TRBV7-9 and J is TRBJ2-3; tentatively, D is TRBD1 (6 bases). Trimming took 6 bases from V and 3 from J, leaving 16 bases between them. Looked up from germline, CDR1 is SEHNR and CDR2 is FQNEAQ (reference sequence). The CDR3 length is 15 residues. The CDR3 here is CASSRIAGTTDTQYF. The DNA for the CDR3 is TGTGCCAGCAGTCGTATCGCAGGGACAACAGATACGCAGTATTTT.

The CDR3 sequence: CASSVDSGKTYEQYF. The CDR3 region has the DNA TGTGCCAGCAGCGTAGATAGCGGGAAAACCTACGAGCAGTACTTC. V gene TRBV9 combines with J gene TRBJ2-7; 8 nucleotides match TRBD2. V was pared by 0 bases and J by 2 bases, with 4 bases of the junction left unmatched. The CDR3 is 15 amino acids. Germline V gene sequence: CDR1 SGDLS, CDR2 YYNGEE.

This sequence joins TRBV5-1 and TRBJ2-2; 13 nucleotides match TRBD2. This CDR3 is built from 17 residues. V shed 3 bases and J 3 bases; nucleotides not matched to a gene: 5. Germline CDR1 and CDR2: SGHRS and YFSETQ. The CDR3 is CASSSGLAGVDTGELFF. For the CDR3, the DNA is TGCGCCAGCAGCTCCGGACTAGCGGGAGTGGACACCGGGGAGCTGTTTTTT.

The V call is TRBV9, the J call TRBJ1-3, with no clear D. The CDR3 spans 15 residues. Trimming cost V 0 bases and J 0 bases, with 7 bases left between them. The V gene's germline CDR1 is SGDLS and CDR2 YYNGEE. CDR3 protein: CASSVAGVSGNTIYF. In DNA, the CDR3 is TGTGCCAGCAGCGTAGCGGGCGTCTCTGGAAACACCATATATTTT.

The rearrangement links TRBV28 to TRBJ1-4, with D perhaps TRBD1 (6 bases). Germline CDR1 is MDHEN and CDR2 is SYDVKM. The germline V and J ends were trimmed by 4 bases and 1 base, with 16 bases remaining between them. The length of the CDR3 is 17 residues. The DNA for the CDR3 is TGTGCCAGCAGTTATGGGGTACCGGGACAAACTAATGAAAAACTGTTTTTT. Translating gives CASSYGVPGQTNEKLFF. Supplemented by reference TRBV28 and TRBJ1-4, the full variable domain reads DVKVTQSSRYLVKRTGEKVFLECVQDMDHENMFWYRQDPGLGLRLIYFSYDVKMKEKGDIPEGYSVSREKKERFSLILESASTNQTSMYLCASSYGVPGQTNEKLFFGSGTQLSVL.

The rearrangement uses TRBV28 and TRBJ2-7; 13 bases match TRBD2. V lost 1 base and J lost 5; bases outside the gene matches: 2. The CDR3 is made up of 15 amino acids. Germline CDR1 and CDR2: MDHEN and SYDVKM. The CDR3 bases are TGTGCCAGCAGTTTATTGGGGACTAGCGGGGACGAGCAGTACTTC. Residues: CASSLLGTSGDEQYF.

The chain links TRBV6-6 to TRBJ1-2; tentative D call: TRBD1 (5 bases). The CDR3 consists of 14 residues. The V and J ends lost 2 bases and 2 bases respectively, with 9 bases between them. The V gene's germline CDR1 is MNHNY and CDR2 SVGAGI (reference sequence). This CDR3 reads CASSYEGPNYGYTF. The CDR3 DNA sequence: TGTGCCAGCAGTTACGAGGGGCCAAACTATGGCTACACCTTC.

With respect to this clone: The same CDR3 can be traced to other DNA sequences in this sample. The chain carries TRBV7-9 and TRBJ1-5; the D is unclear. Germline loops: CDR1 SEHNR, CDR2 FQNEAQ (reference sequence). V lost 5 bases, J lost 7 bases, and 9 bases lay in between. The CDR3 totals 12 residues. The CDR3 protein is CASSHPGQPQHF. CDR3 nucleotides: TGTGCCAGCAGCCACCCGGGCCAGCCCCAGCATTTT.

The chain links TRBV28 to TRBJ2-7, with unresolved D. Trimming pared 5 bases from V and 1 base from J, leaving 9 bases between. The CDR3 is 13 residues long. Per germline, CDR1 MDHEN and CDR2 SYDVKM. The CDR3, as DNA: TGTGCCAGCAGTAACACGCATTCCTACGAGCAGTACTTC. The encoded protein is CASSNTHSYEQYF. The complete variable domain, with remaining parts taken from reference TRBV28 and TRBJ2-7, reads DVKVTQSSRYLVKRTGEKVFLECVQDMDHENMFWYRQDPGLGLRLIYFSYDVKMKEKGDIPEGYSVSREKKERFSLILESASTNQTSMYLCASSNTHSYEQYFGPGTRLTVT.

This chain uses TRBV27 with TRBJ2-1, with 7 positions matching TRBD2. The CDR3 runs to 14 residues. CDR1 is MNHEY, CDR2 SMNVEV, per germline (reference sequence). Losses at the gene ends were 4 bases for V and 5 bases for J; bases not matched to a gene: 5. The CDR3 reads CASSWGGSHNEQFF. The CDR3 nucleotides are TGTGCCAGCAGTTGGGGCGGGAGCCACAATGAGCAGTTCTTC.

V gene TRBV6-1 combines with J gene TRBJ1-6; a possible D gene is TRBD1 (5 bases). This CDR3 is 15 amino acids long. Germline V gives CDR1 MNHNS, CDR2 SASEGT. V lost 0 bases to trimming and J lost 10 bases, with 13 bases between them. CDR3 bases: TGTGCCAGCAGTGAAGCGGGCAGGGTCCGATCACCCCTCCACTTT. Its translation is CASSEAGRVRSPLHF.

The sample holds one count of this clone. The V call is TRBV28, the J call TRBJ2-3; tentatively, D is TRBD2 (6 bases). The CDR3 is 16 amino acids. The germline gives CDR1 MDHEN, CDR2 SYDVKM. V dropped 6 bases and J dropped 2 bases, with 18 bases sitting between them. The CDR3 spells CASSPSGGDPTDTQYF. CDR3 bases: TGTGCCAGCAGCCCCTCTGGAGGGGACCCCACAGATACGCAGTATTTT.

In DNA, the CDR3 is TGTGCCAGCAGCTTCGGCGGGAGGGTTGATGAGCAGTTCTTC. Amino acid sequence: CASSFGGRVDEQFF. The rearrangement links TRBV5-4 to TRBJ2-1; 9 nucleotides match TRBD2. J lost 8 bases, V lost 2 bases, and 5 bases had no gene match. Germline values: CDR1 SGHNT, CDR2 YYREEE (reference sequence). The CDR3 is 14 residues long.

This chain links TRBV6-1 with TRBJ2-3; the match to TRBD1 covers 7 bases. With 6 bases clipped from V and 1 base from J, the junction kept 1 base outside the gene matches. The CDR3 runs 13 residues. The germline CDR1 and CDR2 sequences are MNHNS and SASEGT. DNA for the CDR3: TGTGCCAGCAGCGGGACAGGCACAGATACGCAGTATTTT. Its protein product is CASSGTGTDTQYF.

V is TRBV7-9 and J is TRBJ2-1; 10 bases fit TRBD2. With 5 bases clipped from V and 7 bases from J, the junction kept 8 bases outside the gene matches. There are 15 residues in the CDR3. The germline gives CDR1 SEHNR, CDR2 FQNEAQ (reference sequence). The CDR3 nucleotides read TGTGCCAGCAGCCCAAGGCTAGCGGGAGTGAATGAGCAGTTCTTC. The encoded protein is CASSPRLAGVNEQFF.

The chain links TRBV4-1 to TRBJ2-7, with 9 bases that match TRBD2. Trimming at V came to 0 bases and at J to 3 bases, leaving 12 bases not matched to a gene. Germline CDR1 and CDR2: MGHRA and YSYEKL. The CDR3 loop spans 18 amino acids. The CDR3 region has the DNA TGCGCCAGCAGCCAAGATAGAGCTCAGACTAGCGGACACTACGAGCAGTACTTC. It yields the protein CASSQDRAQTSGHYEQYF.

Turning to this clone: The junction shows a germline mismatch at one end, possibly a read error. The CDR3 spells CASRLSPRDRAYGYTF. Here the CDR3 DNA reads TGTGCCAGCAGATTATCACCCCGGGACAGGGCTTATGGCTACACCTTC. V gene TRBV27 combines with J gene TRBJ1-2; 9 positions match TRBD1. The CDR3 sequence is 16 residues long. Germline V CDR1 and CDR2: MNHEY, SMNVEV (reference sequence).

The chain carries TRBV7-6 and TRBJ2-7; tentatively, D is TRBD1 (6 bases). The CDR3 loop spans 14 amino acids. V lost 4 bases to trimming and J lost 4 bases, with 14 bases between them. Germline V gene data show CDR1 as SGHVS and CDR2 as FNYEAQ. The CDR3 nucleotides are TGTGCCAGCAGCTCGGCAGGGGCTTGGTACGAGCAGTACTTC. Protein sequence: CASSSAGAWYEQYF.

For the CDR3, the DNA is TGTGCCACCAGAGTAGGGGGAGGCGAGCAGTACTTC. Protein sequence: CATRVGGGEQYF. The V call is TRBV6-1, the J call TRBJ2-7; D may correspond to TRBD1 or TRBD2 (6 bases each). CDR1 and CDR2 (germline): MNHNS, SASEGT. The CDR3 extends over 12 amino acids. Trimming removed 10 bases from V and 6 bases from J, with 16 bases in between.

The chain recombines TRBV9 with TRBJ2-2; 8 bases align to TRBD1. This CDR3 spans 15 amino acids. The germline V gene encodes CDR1 SGDLS and CDR2 YYNGEE. V was clipped by 4 bases and J by 7 bases; unmatched bases: 9. Here the CDR3 DNA reads TGTGCCAGCAGCCCCCGACAGGGGCGGGACGGGGAGCTGTTTTTT. Translation gives CASSPRQGRDGELFF.

This sequence joins TRBV2 and TRBJ2-7; 7 bases fit TRBD2. Per the germline V gene, CDR1 is SNHLY and CDR2 is FYNNEI. The ends lost 3 bases at V and 7 bases at J; junction bases unmatched: 9. The CDR3 is made up of 14 amino acids. The chain's CDR3 is CASSDGGAGREQYF. The CDR3 nucleotides read TGTGCCAGCAGTGACGGTGGAGCGGGGCGGGAGCAGTACTTC.

The chain couples TRBV10-2 to TRBJ2-3, with D unclear. Per germline, CDR1 WSHSY and CDR2 SAAADI. The CDR3 has 15 amino acids. V lost 2 bases and J 5 bases, leaving 14 bases between the germline ends. The CDR3 reads CASSEGHWIVDTQYF. The CDR3 DNA reads TGCGCCAGCAGTGAGGGTCACTGGATTGTAGATACGCAGTATTTT.

This clone appeared once. J is TRBJ1-2 and V is TRBV7-3, with D possibly matching TRBD1 (5 bases). The CDR3 covers 13 residues. CDR1 is SGHTA and CDR2 is FQGTGA in the germline V gene. Trimming took 2 bases from V and 6 from J, leaving 10 bases between them. The CDR3 loop is CASSLLPGHGYTF. The CDR3, as DNA: TGTGCCAGCAGCTTACTCCCAGGGCATGGCTACACCTTC.